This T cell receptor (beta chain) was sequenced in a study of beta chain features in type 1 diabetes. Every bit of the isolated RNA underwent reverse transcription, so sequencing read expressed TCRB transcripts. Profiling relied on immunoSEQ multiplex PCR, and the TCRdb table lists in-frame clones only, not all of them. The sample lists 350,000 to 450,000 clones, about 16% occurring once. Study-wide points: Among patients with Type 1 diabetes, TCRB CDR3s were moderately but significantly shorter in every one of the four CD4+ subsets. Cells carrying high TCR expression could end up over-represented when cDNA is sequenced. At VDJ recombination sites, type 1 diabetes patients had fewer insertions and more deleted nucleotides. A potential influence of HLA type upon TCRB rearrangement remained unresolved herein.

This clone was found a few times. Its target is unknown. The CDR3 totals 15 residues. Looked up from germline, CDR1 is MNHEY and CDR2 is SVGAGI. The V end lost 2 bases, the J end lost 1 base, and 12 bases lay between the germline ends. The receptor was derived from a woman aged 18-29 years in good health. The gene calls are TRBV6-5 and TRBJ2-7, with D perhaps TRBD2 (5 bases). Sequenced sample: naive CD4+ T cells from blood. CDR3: CASSYRHRGSYEQYF. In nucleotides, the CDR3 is TGTGCCAGCAGTTACCGTCACCGAGGGTCCTACGAGCAGTACTTC.